This TCR beta chain is from a study of blood T cell repertoires in COVID-19. Overall study context: Italy, Spain and the United States were the sources of the convalescent and acute COVID-19 samples.

Germline CDR1 is LNHDA and CDR2 is SQIVND (reference sequence). Trimming removed 7 bases at V and 0 bases at J, with 15 bases between. The CDR3 runs 15 residues. Participants, about 18 to 100 years old, spanned under 30 US areas. The assay was immunoSEQ multiplex PCR, and TCRdb's table has in-frame clones only and misses some. Of about 160,000 clones listed, approximately 80% are singletons. In its sample, this clone was seen a few times. The chain uses TRBV19 and TRBJ1-1; D ambiguous. The source of this sequence is a woman aged 50 to 60 who had recovered from COVID-19. Sequencing was carried out using PBMCs or T cells enriched from blood (not recorded which). The CDR3 region is CASTLIPTLNTEAFF. CDR3 DNA: TGTGCCAGTACCCTAATCCCAACTTTGAACACTGAAGCTTTCTTT.